The clone carrying this T cell receptor beta chain was counted a few times. Its antigen is unknown. By quantitative 5'-RACE with molecular barcodes, the TCR beta libraries were made. TCRdb passed the 5' RACE reads through MiXCR, listing each CDR3 protein once. The table lists more than 650,000 distinct CDR3 sequences, 12% of them singletons. This record comes from a study of CD8 T cells in ankylosing spondylitis. Study-wide results and limits: About 8 highly homologous variants made up a TCR beta motif that seemed to typify ankylosing spondylitis blood. From matched ankylosing spondylitis synovial fluid, disease-linked clones were reportedly recovered at significantly enriched levels. Some of the motif variants had earlier been found in reactive arthritis patients' fluid and blood. Disease-linked clones proved CD8+ and comparatively uncommon in peripheral blood.

This CDR3 spans 15 amino acids. The V gene lost 4 bases and the J gene lost 5 bases, with 18 bases spanning the gap. Germline CDR1 SGHRS, CDR2 YFSETQ. The rearrangement uses TRBV5-1 and TRBJ1-2; possibly TRBD1 for D (6 bases). This receptor was taken from a male donor with ankylosing spondylitis. The source material was blood, either unsorted or a sorted T cell fraction (not recorded which). The CDR3 bases are TGCGCCAGCAGCCAGGGGACCACCCGAAATTATGGCTACACCTTC. Protein sequence: CASSQGTTRNYGYTF.